Sequencing of this TCR beta chain was carried out in a study of human T cells and chemical hapten exposure. Germline V CDR1 and CDR2: MNHNY, SVGAGI (reference sequence). The CDR3 covers 13 residues. The ends were cut back, 5 bases at V and 7 bases at J, with 13 bases in the middle. The time point: pre-sensitization, week 0. Regarding treatment: therapeutic diphenylcyclopropenone sensitization with weekly scalp DPC. MiXCR, run by TCRdb on the RACE reads, gives a single entry per CDR3 protein. The sample includes 300,000 to 400,000 distinct CDR3 sequences, less than 6.5% of them seen just once. The rearrangement uses TRBV6-6 and TRBJ2-3, with a weak D call TRBD2 (5 bases). The sequence was collected from a woman aged 45-59 years with alopecia areata. Some clones in this sample may be carry-over from other donors' samples. The material was whole blood, obtained in connection with sensitization to the hapten diphenylcyclopropenone (DPC). The CDR3 DNA sequence: TGTGCCAGCAGTGACATCTCCGGGAATACGCAGTATTTT. Encoded protein: CASSDISGNTQYF.